The T cell receptor beta chain under discussion was sequenced for a study of blood T cell repertoires in COVID-19. Study as a whole: Whether acute or convalescent, the COVID-19 samples came from the United States, Italy and Spain.

Patients of the Seattle cohort, enrolled during active infection, were followed longitudinally. V lost 6 bases and J lost 2; bases outside the gene matches: 7. Per the germline V gene, CDR1 is MDHEN and CDR2 is SYDVKM. This CDR3 has 15 amino acids. Clones were sequenced by immunoSEQ multiplex PCR, and TCRdb holds only the in-frame ones, with some missing. The data show hundreds of thousands of clones, about 89% seen once. Sequencing was performed on peripheral blood. This receptor was taken from a woman aged 30 to 39 with COVID-19, enrolled during active disease. The chain couples TRBV28 to TRBJ1-5, with 7 bases matching TRBD1. The CDR3 sequence is CASRLTGARNQPQHF. Written as DNA, the CDR3 is TGTGCCAGCAGACTTACAGGGGCACGCAATCAGCCCCAGCATTTT. Variable domain in full (rest from reference TRBV28 and TRBJ1-5): DVKVTQSSRYLVKRTGEKVFLECVQDMDHENMFWYRQDPGLGLRLIYFSYDVKMKEKGDIPEGYSVSREKKERFSLILESASTNQTSMYLCASRLTGARNQPQHFGDGTRLSIL.